This T cell receptor (beta chain) stems from a study of blood T cells in healthy people across ages (dated by TCRdb to about 2015). As for the study more broadly: Template switching captured roughly one uniquely barcoded TCR beta cDNA molecule per two T cells in model experiments. For two donors (one aged 18 to 29 and one aged 80 or older), the study analyzed two additional independent replicas of 1 million unique cDNA reads from the same blood draw. To track age-related changes in TCR beta repertoire diversity, the study relied on deep sequencing normalized with unique cDNA molecular identifiers. To avoid experimental bias, donors of different ages were spread randomly across the sequencing lanes. The donors were split into four age groups: young (average around 16 years), middle-aged (39), aged (roughly 65) and long-lived (over 75).

Systemically healthy Caucasian individuals from Russia, approximately 39 in total and aged roughly 6 to 100 years, were included as donors. Each donor gave 9 to 10 milliliters of peripheral blood, collected into EDTA-treated Vacutainer tubes. PBMCs were isolated by Ficoll-Paque density-gradient centrifugation, with at least 6 million obtained per sample. Trizol reagent was used to extract total RNA from PBMCs, with at least 6 micrograms per sample. For every donor, flow cytometry on a PBMC aliquot measured the percentage of naive CD45RAhigh/CD27high T cells. Concerning this clonotype: No antigen is known for it. Per-nucleotide qualities are absent, and no much larger clonotype sits a single base away.

Results and caveats for the whole study, not just this receptor: There was a strong correlation between observed TCR beta diversity and the percentage of naive T cells measured by flow cytometry. As age increased, observed TCR beta diversity per million T cells dropped in a roughly linear way, and a significant reduction was already evident by age approximately 40. Compared with the aged group, the long-lived group had more naive CD4+ T cells, fewer expanded clones and increased TCR diversity, a pattern suggesting age selection. Donor CMV infection status was unknown, potentially confounding age-related changes in expanded clonotypes. Since profiling was done on bulk unsorted PBMCs, naive and antigen-experienced compartments could not be conclusively compared. Estimates of total diversity based on one million sequenced T cells were considered lower bounds and underestimates.

Library preparation was by 5' RACE. Sequencing used an Illumina HiSeq 2500. The second PCR ran for roughly 6 to 11 cycles and used a J-beta primer mix along with a sample-barcoded 5' primer. Each TCR beta cDNA molecule received a unique molecular identifier from a template-switch 5' adaptor carrying 12 random nucleotides. At least 2.5 million CDR3-containing paired-end reads were obtained from each sample. All of the RNA was converted into first-strand cDNA using the Mint cDNA synthesis kit, with a TRBC-specific oligonucleotide serving as the primer. All cDNA was treated with uracil-DNA glycosylase and then went through a first 18-cycle PCR with the universal primers M1SS and BC2_uni_R. The authors processed their data as follows. For normalization, 1 million high-quality reads were randomly selected from each sample, with every read carrying a distinct molecular identifier. Reads with shared molecular identifiers were discarded instead of being binned into consensus sequences. CDR3 identification, clonotype clustering and error correction used MiTCR with a Q25 quality threshold and the strictest error-elimination algorithm. Lower-bound total TCR beta diversity was estimated with a nonparametric unseen species model using Euler transformation. TCRdb reanalyzed the raw reads on its own, using fastp at Q25 for trimming and MiXCR for clone calling, and kept in-frame beta chains. Rows merge per CDR3 protein into single entries with the most common DNA and genes. Here the V and J calls rest on TCRdb's processing, not on the authors' analysis. For this sample the table gives approximately 730,000 distinct CDR3 sequences, of which around 40% were detected only once. Jointly, the top ten make up 20% to 25% of the sample.

V and J are trimmed by 4 bases and 5 bases, and the gene matches miss 7 bases of the junction. There are 15 amino acids in the CDR3, from cysteine to phenylalanine inclusive. The read is trimmed to its CDR3 DNA, 45 bases read in frame from base 1. As encoded in the germline V gene, CDR1 is SGHRS while CDR2 is YFSETQ. The chain is encoded by TRBV5-1 joined to TRBJ2-1, and 9 junctional nucleotides match TRBD2. The sample comprised blood. The source is a woman between 55 and 75 years old in good health. Here is the DNA: TGCGCCAGCAGCGGGCGGGGGGGCCTCCACAATGAGCAGTTCTTC. The translation is CASSGRGGLHNEQFF. The CDR3, completed at both ends by the reference TRBV5-1 and TRBJ2-1 genes, gives the full variable domain KAGVTQTPRYLIKTRGQQVTLSCSPISGHRSVSWYQQTPGQGLQFLFEYFSETQRNKGNFPGRFSGRQFSNSRSEMNVSTLELGDSALYLCASSGRGGLHNEQFFGPGTRLTVL.